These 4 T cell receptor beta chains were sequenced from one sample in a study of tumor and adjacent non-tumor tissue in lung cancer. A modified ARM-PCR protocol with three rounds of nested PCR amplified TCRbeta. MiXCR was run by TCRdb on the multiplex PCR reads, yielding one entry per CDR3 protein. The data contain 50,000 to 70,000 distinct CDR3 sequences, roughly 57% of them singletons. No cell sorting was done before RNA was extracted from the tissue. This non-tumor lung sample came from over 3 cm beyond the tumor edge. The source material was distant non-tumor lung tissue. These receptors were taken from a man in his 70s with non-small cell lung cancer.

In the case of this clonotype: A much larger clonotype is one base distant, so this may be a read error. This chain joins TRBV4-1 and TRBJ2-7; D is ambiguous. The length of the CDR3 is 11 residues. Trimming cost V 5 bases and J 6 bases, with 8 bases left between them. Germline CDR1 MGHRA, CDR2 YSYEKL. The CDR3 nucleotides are TGCGCCAGCAGCTCTAACTGCGAGCAGTACTTC. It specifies CASSSNCEQYF.

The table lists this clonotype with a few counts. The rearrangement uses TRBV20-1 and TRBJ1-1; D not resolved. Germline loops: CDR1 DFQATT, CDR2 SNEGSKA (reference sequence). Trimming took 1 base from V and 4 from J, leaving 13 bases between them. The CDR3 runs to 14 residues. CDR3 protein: CSARGRGWVTEAFF. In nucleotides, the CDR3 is TGCAGTGCTAGAGGGAGAGGTTGGGTCACTGAAGCTTTCTTT.

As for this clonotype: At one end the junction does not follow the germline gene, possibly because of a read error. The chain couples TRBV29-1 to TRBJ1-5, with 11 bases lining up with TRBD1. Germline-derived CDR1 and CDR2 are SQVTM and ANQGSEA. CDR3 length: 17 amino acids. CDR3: CGVDIGTGGSSNQPQRF. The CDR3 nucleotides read TGCGGCGTAGACATCGGGACAGGGGGTTCGAGCAATCAGCCCCAACGTTTT.

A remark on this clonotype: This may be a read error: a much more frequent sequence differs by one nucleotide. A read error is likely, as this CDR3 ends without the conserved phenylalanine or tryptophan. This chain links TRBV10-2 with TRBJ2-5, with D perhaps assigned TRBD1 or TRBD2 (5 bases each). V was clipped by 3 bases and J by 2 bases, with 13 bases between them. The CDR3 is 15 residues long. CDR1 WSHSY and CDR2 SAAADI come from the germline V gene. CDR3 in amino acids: CASSDLGAGQETQYL. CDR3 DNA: TGCGCCAGCAGTGATCTAGGGGCGGGTCAAGAGACCCAGTACCTC.